These 8 T cell receptor beta chains were all obtained from the same sample, sequenced in a study of T cells in Graves' hyperthyroidism and ophthalmopathy. TCR beta CDR3 regions were amplified from RNA. RT-PCR in the first round (using the HTBI primer set) targeted the TCR CDR3. TCRdb fed the multiplex PCR reads into MiXCR, producing one record per CDR3 protein. The repertoire has around 690,000 distinct CDR3 sequences, around 20% of them found once; the top ten carry more than 30%. The specimen was blood. These receptors were obtained from a man aged 25-45 years with Graves' ophthalmopathy.

The chain is built from TRBV3-1 and TRBJ2-3, with 9 bases aligning to TRBD2. From germline, CDR1 is LGHDT and CDR2 YNNKEL (reference sequence). The CDR3 has 16 amino acids. J gave up 2 bases and V 1 base, and 4 bases lay outside the gene matches. The CDR3 coding sequence is TGTGCCAGCAGCCAAGCGGGACTAGCCAACACAGATACGCAGTATTTT. It codes for CASSQAGLANTDTQYF.

About this clonotype: A single base separates this from a much larger clone, so it may be a read error. The rearrangement uses TRBV3-1 and TRBJ2-7, with 8 bases aligning to TRBD1. From germline, CDR1 is LGHDT and CDR2 YNNKEL (reference sequence). V lost 1 base to trimming and J lost 0 bases; unmatched junction nucleotides: 8. There are 17 residues in the CDR3. CDR3 DNA sequence: TGTGCCAGCAGCCAAGCAGGGGGCTCGGCCCCCTCCTACGAGCAGTACTTC. Translating it yields CASSQAGGSAPSYEQYF.

This clonotype was picked up a small number of times. The genes are TRBV7-2 and TRBJ2-2, with D hard to call. Germline values: CDR1 SGHTA, CDR2 FQGNSA. V gave up 5 bases and J gave up 4 bases, with 5 bases separating them. The CDR3 is made up of 12 amino acids. The CDR3 reads CASSPITGELFF. For the CDR3, the DNA is TGTGCCAGCAGCCCGATCACCGGGGAGCTGTTTTTT.

This clonotype was observed a few times. This chain connects TRBV27 to TRBJ2-7; D is uncertain. The CDR3 spans 13 residues. V lost 4 bases, J lost 1 base, and 8 bases lay in between. Germline CDR1 is MNHEY and CDR2 is SMNVEV (reference sequence). The CDR3 DNA reads TGTGCCAGCAGTTCCTGGGGTTCCTACGAGCAGTACTTC. Protein: CASSSWGSYEQYF.

This clonotype was detected a few times. V and J are TRBV6-5 and TRBJ2-1, with TRBD1 as a possible D gene (6 bases). There are 16 residues in the CDR3. In germline, CDR1 is MNHEY, CDR2 SVGAGI. Trimming pared 0 bases from V and 7 bases from J, leaving 16 bases between. Here the CDR3 reads CASSYSVRVRGNEQFF. For the CDR3, the DNA is TGTGCCAGCAGTTACTCTGTCAGGGTCAGGGGTAATGAGCAGTTCTTC.

This chain links TRBV5-1 with TRBJ2-7; 7 bases line up with TRBD1. This CDR3 region has 18 residues. From germline, CDR1 is SGHRS and CDR2 YFSETQ. V was clipped by 6 bases and J by 1 base; unmatched bases: 19. CDR3 residues: CASTSPPPGQPISYEQYF. CDR3 coding DNA: TGCGCCAGCACGTCGCCCCCCCCGGGACAGCCGATTTCCTACGAGCAGTACTTC.

Ten or more counts support this clonotype. This sequence joins TRBV28 and TRBJ1-5, with D maybe TRBD1 (6 bases). V lost 2 bases, J lost 1 base, and 15 bases lay in between. This CDR3 comprises 17 residues. Germline-derived CDR1 and CDR2 are MDHEN and SYDVKM. CDR3 DNA sequence: TGTGCCAGCAGTTTAGGTGTGGGGGCGCCGAGCAATCAGCCCCAGCATTTT. This translates into CASSLGVGAPSNQPQHF.

The genes are TRBV4-1 and TRBJ2-7; D uncertain. Looked up from germline, CDR1 is MGHRA and CDR2 is YSYEKL. The CDR3 length is 13 residues. Trimming shortened V by 1 base and J by 0 bases, and 4 bases separated the two germline ends. CDR3 coding DNA: TGCGCCAGCAGCCAAGTCATCTCCTACGAGCAGTACTTC. Amino acid sequence: CASSQVISYEQYF.